One sample yielded the 24 T cell receptor beta chains listed below, sequenced in a study of cytomegalovirus exposure and HLA in healthy donors. A multiplex PCR was run with 60 Vbeta primers and 13 Jbeta primers. Clones were sequenced by immunoSEQ multiplex PCR, and TCRdb holds only the in-frame ones, with some missing. The sample consists of tens of thousands of clones, 78% of them appearing once. Sequenced input: PBMCs. These receptor sequences come from a man aged 40-55 years in good health and CMV-seronegative.

The chain couples TRBV2 to TRBJ2-1, with D unresolved. V dropped 7 bases and J dropped 6 bases, with 13 bases sitting between them. This CDR3 spans 13 amino acids. The germline V gene encodes CDR1 SNHLY and CDR2 FYNNEI. CDR3 residues: CASTRNAVNEQFF. The CDR3 bases are TGTGCCAGCACTAGAAACGCTGTCAATGAGCAGTTCTTC.

The V gene is TRBV4-2, the J gene TRBJ2-7, with 11 nucleotides matching TRBD2. V lost 1 base, J lost 9 bases, and 8 bases stayed unmatched. Germline V gene lookup returns CDR1 LGHNA and CDR2 YNFKEQ. The CDR3 has 15 amino acids. CDR3 region: CASSQVRLAGLGQYF. The CDR3 nucleotides are TGTGCCAGCAGCCAAGTAAGACTAGCGGGGTTAGGGCAGTACTTC.

This chain connects TRBV5-1 to TRBJ2-1; D is possibly TRBD1 (7 bases). In germline, CDR1 is SGHRS, CDR2 YFSETQ. The CDR3 contains 16 residues. Deletions cut 2 bases from V and 4 bases from J, with 16 bases between. CDR3 in DNA: TGCGCCAGCAGCTTAGGAGGGGGCATCCCTTACAATGAGCAGTTCTTC. This codes for CASSLGGGIPYNEQFF.

This chain connects TRBV7-8 to TRBJ1-3; D unclear. The CDR3 has 16 amino acids. With 4 bases removed from V and 0 bases from J, the gap between germline ends came to 13 bases. CDR1 SGHVS and CDR2 FQNEAQ come from the germline V gene. CDR3 protein: CASSSRPGSSGNTIYF. The CDR3, as DNA: TGTGCCAGCAGCTCTAGACCGGGGAGCTCTGGAAACACCATATATTTT.

The chain recombines TRBV5-4 with TRBJ2-7; perhaps TRBD1 as D (5 bases). The CDR3 runs to 11 residues. V dropped 4 bases and J dropped 7 bases, with 9 bases sitting between them. The germline V gene has CDR1 SGHNT and CDR2 YYREEE (reference sequence). This chain's CDR3 is CASSQGGEQYF. CDR3 DNA: TGTGCCAGCAGCCAGGGTGGGGAGCAGTACTTC.

This clone was found a few times. This chain connects TRBV28 to TRBJ2-5, with a possible D match to TRBD1 (6 bases). The closer fit of TRBJ2-7 to the DNA end suggests the J call may be wrong. From germline, CDR1 is MDHEN and CDR2 SYDVKM. The CDR3 length is 13 residues. DNA for the CDR3: TGTGCCAGCAGGGCAGGGACAACCTACGAGCAGTACTTC. Translated, it gives CASRAGTTYEQYF.

CDR3 in amino acids: CASSQDFGLYRSSSNQPQHF. CDR3 nucleotides: TGCGCCAGCAGCCAAGATTTCGGTCTGTACAGGAGTTCGAGCAATCAGCCCCAGCATTTT. The J gene is TRBJ1-5, the V gene TRBV4-1, with D perhaps matching TRBD1 (5 bases). Germline V gives CDR1 MGHRA, CDR2 YSYEKL. The CDR3 has 20 amino acids. V lost 0 bases and J lost 1, with 22 bases in between.

The V call is TRBV21-1, the J call TRBJ1-4. TRBV21-1 is labeled a pseudogene. The CDR3 consists of 14 residues. The CDR3 protein is CASSARTADEKLFF. The CDR3 region has the DNA TGTGCCAGCAGCGCCCGAACAGCGGATGAAAAACTGTTTTTT.

The chain uses TRBV6-1 and TRBJ1-2; 10 nucleotides agree with TRBD1. This CDR3 region has 14 residues. From germline, CDR1 is MNHNS and CDR2 SASEGT. V shed 4 bases and J 5 bases; nucleotides not matched to a gene: 4. The CDR3: CASSVDRGPYGYTF. In DNA form, the CDR3 reads TGTGCCAGCAGTGTCGACAGGGGGCCGTATGGCTACACCTTC.

This clone was observed a few times. The rearrangement joins TRBV7-6 to TRBJ1-4; 10 bases are shared with TRBD1. CDR1 is SGHVS, CDR2 FNYEAQ, per germline. The CDR3 contains 15 residues. V trimming: 4 bases; J trimming: 7 bases; junction bases outside the gene matches: 6. The chain's CDR3 is CASSYGQGGGEKLFF. Written as DNA, the CDR3 is TGTGCCAGCAGCTACGGACAGGGGGGTGGTGAAAAACTGTTTTTT.

The chain joins TRBV2 to TRBJ2-2, with 7 bases aligning to TRBD1. CDR1 is SNHLY and CDR2 is FYNNEI in the germline V gene. This CDR3 spans 14 amino acids. J was trimmed by 0 bases and V by 6 bases; bases with no gene match: 1. In DNA, the CDR3 is TGTGCCAGCAGAGGGGGCGCGAACACCGGGGAGCTGTTTTTT. Encoded protein: CASRGGANTGELFF.

The chain recombines TRBV19 with TRBJ2-1, with TRBD2 matching over 10 bases. After removal of 4 bases from V and 5 bases from J, the junction contained 8 bases not matched to a gene. The length of the CDR3 is 16 residues. Germline V CDR1 and CDR2: LNHDA, SQIVND (reference sequence). CDR3 DNA sequence: TGTGCCAGTAGTACGTTGAGCGGGGGGGACCACAATGAGCAGTTCTTC. Amino acids: CASSTLSGGDHNEQFF.

The J gene is TRBJ2-7, the V gene TRBV10-3; D is unresolved. Germline V gene data show CDR1 as ENHRY and CDR2 as SYGVKD. The CDR3 sequence is 12 residues long. V was clipped by 4 bases and J by 4 bases, with 8 bases between them. The CDR3 sequence is CAISGAGYEQYF. The CDR3 nucleotides are TGTGCCATCAGTGGGGCCGGTTACGAGCAGTACTTC.

The chain recombines TRBV12-5 with TRBJ2-7; 7 bases are a match to TRBD1. V lost 5 bases, J lost 3 bases, and 7 bases stayed unmatched. Per the germline V gene, CDR1 is LGHNT and CDR2 is FRNRAP. The CDR3 covers 14 residues. CDR3 sequence (DNA): TGTGCTAGTGGTCCGGGACAGAGCGTCTACGAGCAGTACTTC. Its translation is CASGPGQSVYEQYF.

The rearrangement joins TRBV6-5 to TRBJ1-6; D is unclear. V was cut by 2 bases and J by 7 bases, with 15 bases left in between. The germline gives CDR1 MNHEY, CDR2 SVGAGI. This CDR3 comprises 16 residues. The CDR3 DNA follows: TGTGCCAGCAGTTACAGGCTGAACCCGGGAAATTCACCCCTCCACTTT. Translation: CASSYRLNPGNSPLHF.

The chain is built from TRBV2 and TRBJ1-1; D may be TRBD1 (5 bases). V lost 7 bases to trimming and J lost 7 bases, with 16 bases between them. The V gene's germline CDR1 is SNHLY and CDR2 FYNNEI. The CDR3 consists of 13 residues. The CDR3 loop reads CASTISKGIEAFF. The CDR3 DNA sequence: TGTGCCAGCACCATAAGTAAGGGGATTGAAGCTTTCTTT.

The CDR3 protein is CASSRDRDNEQFF. The CDR3, as DNA: TGTGCCAGCAGCCGAGACAGGGACAATGAGCAGTTCTTC. The rearrangement joins TRBV7-2 to TRBJ2-1, with 7 nucleotides matching TRBD1. V trimming: 5 bases; J trimming: 5 bases; junction bases outside the gene matches: 3. This CDR3 spans 13 amino acids. Germline values: CDR1 SGHTA, CDR2 FQGNSA.

CDR3 protein: CASSEGQRFF. The CDR3 DNA reads TGTGCCAGCAGTGAAGGACAAAGGTTTTTT. This chain links TRBV6-5 with TRBJ1-4; TRBD1 might be the D (5 bases). Germline V gene data show CDR1 as MNHEY and CDR2 as SVGAGI. The CDR3 extends over 10 amino acids. The V end was cut by 5 bases, the J end by 16 bases, with 11 bases between.

Turning to this clone: Germline is not matched at one junction end, which may reflect a read error. V is TRBV7-9 and J is TRBJ1-3; 8 bases line up with TRBD1. This CDR3 contains 15 residues. Germline V lookup: CDR1 SEHNR, CDR2 FQNEAQ (reference sequence). The chain's CDR3 is CSSSSQDRDGNTIYF. For the CDR3, the DNA is TGTTCCAGCAGCTCACAGGACAGGGACGGAAACACCATATATTTT.

This chain joins TRBV29-1 and TRBJ2-1, with 7 bases that match TRBD1. The V and J ends lost 1 base and 10 bases, in that order; junction bases with no gene match: 4. Germline CDR1 SQVTM, CDR2 ANQGSEA. The CDR3 totals 12 residues. The CDR3 DNA follows: TGCAGCGTTGAAGGGACAGGTCCGGAGCAGTTCTTC. Residues: CSVEGTGPEQFF.

This sequence joins TRBV27 and TRBJ2-1; D unclear. The CDR3 runs 11 residues. CDR1 MNHEY and CDR2 SMNVEV come from the germline V gene (reference sequence). V was pared by 7 bases and J by 4 bases, with 5 bases between. The CDR3 reads CASTSYNEQFF. CDR3 DNA: TGTGCCAGCACCAGTTACAATGAGCAGTTCTTC.

Comments on this clone: Other DNA sequences of this sample code for an identical CDR3. The chain couples TRBV18 to TRBJ1-3, with D perhaps matching TRBD1 (6 bases). V was shortened by 6 bases and J by 4 bases, with 16 bases between the two germline ends. The CDR3 loop spans 15 amino acids. The germline gives CDR1 KGHSH, CDR2 LQKENI. This CDR3 is CASSHSGAQGNTIYF. The CDR3, as DNA: TGTGCCAGCTCGCACTCAGGGGCGCAAGGAAACACCATATATTTT.

The rearrangement joins TRBV18 to TRBJ1-1, with a tentative D call TRBD1 (5 bases). This CDR3 has 14 residues. CDR1 is KGHSH and CDR2 is LQKENI in the germline V gene. V lost 5 bases to trimming and J lost 4 bases, with 14 bases between them. CDR3 DNA sequence: TGTGCCAGCTCAGTCAGGGTATCGGTCACTGAAGCTTTCTTT. This translates into CASSVRVSVTEAFF.

This clone has only a few counts. J is TRBJ1-4 and V is TRBV2; D remains ambiguous. The length of the CDR3 is 11 residues. Germline CDR1 and CDR2: SNHLY and FYNNEI. Between the trimmed V and J ends, which lost 8 bases and 7 bases, there was a span of 8 bases. The CDR3 sequence is CASLASEKLFF. In nucleotides, the CDR3 is TGTGCCAGCCTTGCTAGTGAAAAACTGTTTTTT.